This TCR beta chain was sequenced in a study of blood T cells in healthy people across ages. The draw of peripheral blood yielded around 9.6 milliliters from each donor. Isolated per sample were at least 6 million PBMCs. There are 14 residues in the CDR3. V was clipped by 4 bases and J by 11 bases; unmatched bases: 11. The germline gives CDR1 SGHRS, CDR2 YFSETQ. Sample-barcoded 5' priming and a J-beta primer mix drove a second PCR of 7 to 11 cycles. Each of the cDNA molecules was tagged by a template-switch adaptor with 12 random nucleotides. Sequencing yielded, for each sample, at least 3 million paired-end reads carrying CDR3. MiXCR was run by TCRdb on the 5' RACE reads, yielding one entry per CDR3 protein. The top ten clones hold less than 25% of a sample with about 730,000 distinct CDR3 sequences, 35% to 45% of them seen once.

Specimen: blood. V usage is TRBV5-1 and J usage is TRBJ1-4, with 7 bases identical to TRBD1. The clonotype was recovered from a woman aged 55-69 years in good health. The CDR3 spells CASSGDSSTEKLFF. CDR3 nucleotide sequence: TGCGCCAGCAGCGGGGACAGTTCTACTGAGAAACTGTTTTTT.